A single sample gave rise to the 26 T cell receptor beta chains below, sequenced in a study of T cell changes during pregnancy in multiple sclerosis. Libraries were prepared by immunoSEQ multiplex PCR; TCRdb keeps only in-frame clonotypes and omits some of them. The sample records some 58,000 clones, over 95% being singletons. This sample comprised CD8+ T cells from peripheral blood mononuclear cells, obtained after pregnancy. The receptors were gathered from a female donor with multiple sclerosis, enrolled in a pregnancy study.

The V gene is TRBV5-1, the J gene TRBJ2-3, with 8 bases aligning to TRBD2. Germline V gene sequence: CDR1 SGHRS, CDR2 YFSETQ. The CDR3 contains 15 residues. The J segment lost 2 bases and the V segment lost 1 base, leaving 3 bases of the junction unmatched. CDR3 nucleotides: TGCGCCAGCAGCTTGTCGGGAGGGCTCACAGATACGCAGTATTTT. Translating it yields CASSLSGGLTDTQYF.

In nucleotides, the CDR3 is TGTGCCAGTAGTATCCTAAACATCGGACAGGGAAATTGGCATACGCAGTATTTT. Residues: CASSILNIGQGNWHTQYF. This sequence joins TRBV19 and TRBJ2-3; TRBD1 matches at 8 bases. Germline V gene data show CDR1 as LNHDA and CDR2 as SQIVND (reference sequence). The CDR3 covers 18 residues. The ends lost 3 bases at V and 7 bases at J; junction bases unmatched: 18.

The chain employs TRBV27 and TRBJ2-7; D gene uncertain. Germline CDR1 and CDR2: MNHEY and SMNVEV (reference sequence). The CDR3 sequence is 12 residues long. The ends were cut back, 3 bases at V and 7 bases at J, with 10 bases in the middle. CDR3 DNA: TGTGCCAGCAGTTTTCACGGCGGTGAGCAGTACTTC. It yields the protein CASSFHGGEQYF.

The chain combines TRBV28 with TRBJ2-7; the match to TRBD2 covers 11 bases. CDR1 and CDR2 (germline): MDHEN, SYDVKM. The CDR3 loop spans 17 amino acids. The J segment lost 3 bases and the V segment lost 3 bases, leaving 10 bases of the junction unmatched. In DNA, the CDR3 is TGTGCCAGCAGTTTCAACCCCGGACTAGCGGGCGTCTACGAGCAGTACTTC. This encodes CASSFNPGLAGVYEQYF.

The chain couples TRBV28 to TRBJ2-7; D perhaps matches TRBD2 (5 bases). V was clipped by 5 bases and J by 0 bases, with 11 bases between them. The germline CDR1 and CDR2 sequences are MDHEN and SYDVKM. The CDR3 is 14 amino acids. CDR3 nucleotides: TGTGCCAGCAGTCAGCGGATACTCTCCTACGAGCAGTACTTC. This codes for CASSQRILSYEQYF. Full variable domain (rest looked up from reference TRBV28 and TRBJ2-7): DVKVTQSSRYLVKRTGEKVFLECVQDMDHENMFWYRQDPGLGLRLIYFSYDVKMKEKGDIPEGYSVSREKKERFSLILESASTNQTSMYLCASSQRILSYEQYFGPGTRLTVT.

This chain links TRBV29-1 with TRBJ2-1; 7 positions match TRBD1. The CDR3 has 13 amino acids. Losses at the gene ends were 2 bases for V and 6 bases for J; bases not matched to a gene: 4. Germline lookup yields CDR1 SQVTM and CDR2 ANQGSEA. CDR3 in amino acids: CSVERDRPNEQFF. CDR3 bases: TGCAGCGTTGAAAGGGACAGACCCAATGAGCAGTTCTTC.

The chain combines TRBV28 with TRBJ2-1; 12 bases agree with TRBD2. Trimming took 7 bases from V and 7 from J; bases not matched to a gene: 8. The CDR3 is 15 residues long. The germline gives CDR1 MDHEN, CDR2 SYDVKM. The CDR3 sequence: CASNQKTSGGNEQFF. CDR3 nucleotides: TGTGCCAGCAACCAAAAGACTAGCGGGGGAAATGAGCAGTTCTTC.

CDR3 in amino acids: CASRRIFTDTQYF. CDR3 bases: TGTGCCAGCAGGAGGATATTCACAGATACGCAGTATTTT. The chain is built from TRBV6-1 and TRBJ2-3; no definite D call. This CDR3 comprises 13 residues. Germline assignment: CDR1 MNHNS and CDR2 SASEGT. V was pared by 6 bases and J by 2 bases, with 9 bases between.

The CDR3 bases are TGCGCCAGCAGCTTTCGTATCGGGACAGCTTCTTTCTACGAGCAGTACTTC. Protein: CASSFRIGTASFYEQYF. The chain has TRBV5-1 and TRBJ2-7, with 7 bases matching TRBD1. This CDR3 has 17 residues. Germline CDR1 is SGHRS and CDR2 is YFSETQ. Losses at the gene ends were 2 bases for V and 3 bases for J; bases not matched to a gene: 14.

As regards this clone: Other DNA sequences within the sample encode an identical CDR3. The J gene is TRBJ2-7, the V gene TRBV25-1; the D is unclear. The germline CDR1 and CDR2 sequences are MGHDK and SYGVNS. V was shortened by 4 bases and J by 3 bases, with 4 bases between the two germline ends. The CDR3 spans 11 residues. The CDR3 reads CASSGGYEQYF. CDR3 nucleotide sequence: TGTGCCAGCAGTGGAGGCTACGAGCAGTACTTC.

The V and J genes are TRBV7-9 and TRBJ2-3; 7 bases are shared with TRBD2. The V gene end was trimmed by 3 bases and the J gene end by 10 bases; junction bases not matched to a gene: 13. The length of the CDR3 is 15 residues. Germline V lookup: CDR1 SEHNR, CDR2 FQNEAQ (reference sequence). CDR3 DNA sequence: TGTGCCAGCAGCTTGGTTTGGGCGGGAGACGATCCGCAGTATTTT. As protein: CASSLVWAGDDPQYF. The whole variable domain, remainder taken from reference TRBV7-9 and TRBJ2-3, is DTGVSQNPRHKITKRGQNVTFRCDPISEHNRLYWYRQTLGQGPEFLTYFQNEAQLEKSRLLSDRFSAERPKGSFSTLEIQRTEQGDSAMYLCASSLVWAGDDPQYFGPGTRLTVL.

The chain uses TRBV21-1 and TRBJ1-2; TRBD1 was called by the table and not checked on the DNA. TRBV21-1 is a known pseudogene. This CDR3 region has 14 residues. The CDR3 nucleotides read TGTGCCAGCAGCCCAACCAGGGGGCGGAGGGGCTACACCTTC. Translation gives CASSPTRGRRGYTF.

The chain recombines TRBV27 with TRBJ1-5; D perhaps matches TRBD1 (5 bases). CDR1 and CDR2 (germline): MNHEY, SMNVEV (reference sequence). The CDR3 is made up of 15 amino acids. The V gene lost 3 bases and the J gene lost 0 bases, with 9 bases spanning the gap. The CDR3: CASSFPGYSNQPQHF. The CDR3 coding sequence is TGTGCCAGCAGTTTTCCAGGGTATAGCAATCAGCCCCAGCATTTT.

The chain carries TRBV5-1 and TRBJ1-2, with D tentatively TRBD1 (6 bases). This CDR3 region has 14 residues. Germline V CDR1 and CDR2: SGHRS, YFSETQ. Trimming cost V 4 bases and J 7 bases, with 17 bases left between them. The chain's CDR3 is CASSTENRVPGYTF. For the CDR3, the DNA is TGCGCCAGCAGCACAGAAAACAGGGTCCCTGGCTACACCTTC.

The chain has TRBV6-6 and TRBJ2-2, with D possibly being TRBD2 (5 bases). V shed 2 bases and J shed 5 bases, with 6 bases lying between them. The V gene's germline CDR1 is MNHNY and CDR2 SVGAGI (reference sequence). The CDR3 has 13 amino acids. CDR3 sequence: CASSYVATGELFF. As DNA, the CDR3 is TGTGCCAGCAGTTACGTAGCGACCGGGGAGCTGTTTTTT.

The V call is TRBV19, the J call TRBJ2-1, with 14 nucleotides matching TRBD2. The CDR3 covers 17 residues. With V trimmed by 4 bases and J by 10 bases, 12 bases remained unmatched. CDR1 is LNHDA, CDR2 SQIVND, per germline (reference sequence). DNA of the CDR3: TGTGCCAGTAGTAGACTAGCGGGAGGGCCCCAGGTAGAGGAGCAGTTCTTC. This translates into CASSRLAGGPQVEEQFF.

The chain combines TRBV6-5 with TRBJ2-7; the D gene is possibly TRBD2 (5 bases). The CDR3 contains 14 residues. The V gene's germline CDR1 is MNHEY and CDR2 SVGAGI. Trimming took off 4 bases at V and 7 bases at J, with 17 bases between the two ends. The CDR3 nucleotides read TGTGCCAGCAGTTTTGGTGGGAGTGATTGGGAGCAGTACTTC. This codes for CASSFGGSDWEQYF.

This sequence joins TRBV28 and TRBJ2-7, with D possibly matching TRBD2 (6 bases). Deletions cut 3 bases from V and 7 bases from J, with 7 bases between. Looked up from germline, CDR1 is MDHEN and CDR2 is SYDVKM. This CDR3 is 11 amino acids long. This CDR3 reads CASSFAGEQYF. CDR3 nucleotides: TGTGCCAGCAGTTTCGCGGGGGAGCAGTACTTC.

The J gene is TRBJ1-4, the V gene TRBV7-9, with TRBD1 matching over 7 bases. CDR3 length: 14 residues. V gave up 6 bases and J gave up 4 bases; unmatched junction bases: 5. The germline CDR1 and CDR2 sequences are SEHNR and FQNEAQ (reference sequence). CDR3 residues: CASRRGQRNEKLFF. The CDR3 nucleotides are TGTGCCAGCAGGCGGGGACAGCGTAATGAAAAACTGTTTTTT.

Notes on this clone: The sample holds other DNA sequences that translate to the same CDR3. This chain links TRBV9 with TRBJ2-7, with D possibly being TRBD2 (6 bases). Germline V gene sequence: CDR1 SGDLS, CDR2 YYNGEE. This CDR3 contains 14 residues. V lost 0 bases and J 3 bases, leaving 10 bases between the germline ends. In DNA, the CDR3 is TGTGCCAGCAGCGTAGGTTGGGACTTCTACGAGCAGTACTTC. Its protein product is CASSVGWDFYEQYF.

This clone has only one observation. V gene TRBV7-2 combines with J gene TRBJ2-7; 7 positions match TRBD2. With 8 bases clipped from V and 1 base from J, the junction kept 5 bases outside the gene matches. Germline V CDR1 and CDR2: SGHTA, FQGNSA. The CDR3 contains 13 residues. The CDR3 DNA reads TGTGCCAGCTCCCAAGCGGGGTCCTACGAGCAGTACTTC. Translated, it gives CASSQAGSYEQYF.

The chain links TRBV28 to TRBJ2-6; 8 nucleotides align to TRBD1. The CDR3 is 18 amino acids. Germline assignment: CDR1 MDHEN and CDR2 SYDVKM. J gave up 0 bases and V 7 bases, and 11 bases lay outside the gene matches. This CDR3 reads CASTLQGAGSSGANVLTF. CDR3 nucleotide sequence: TGTGCCAGCACCCTGCAGGGGGCAGGGAGCTCTGGGGCCAACGTCCTGACTTTC.

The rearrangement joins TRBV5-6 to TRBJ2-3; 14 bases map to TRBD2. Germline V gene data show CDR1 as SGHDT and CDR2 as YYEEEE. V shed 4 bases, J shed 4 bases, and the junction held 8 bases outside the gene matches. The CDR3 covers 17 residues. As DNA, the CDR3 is TGTGCCAGCAGCACCGGGACTAGCGGGAGTTACTCAGATACGCAGTATTTT. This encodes CASSTGTSGSYSDTQYF.

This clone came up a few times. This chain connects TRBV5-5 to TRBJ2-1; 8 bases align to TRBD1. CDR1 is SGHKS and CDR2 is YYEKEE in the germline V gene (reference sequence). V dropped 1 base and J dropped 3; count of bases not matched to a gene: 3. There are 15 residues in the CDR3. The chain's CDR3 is CASSLTQGGYNEQFF. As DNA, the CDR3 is TGTGCCAGCAGCTTGACACAGGGGGGCTACAATGAGCAGTTCTTC.

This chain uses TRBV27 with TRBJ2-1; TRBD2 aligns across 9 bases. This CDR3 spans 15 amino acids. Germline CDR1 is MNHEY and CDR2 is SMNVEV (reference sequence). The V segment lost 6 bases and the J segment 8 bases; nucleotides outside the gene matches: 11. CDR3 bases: TGTGCCAGCAGCATTGGTGCGGGAGGGGGATATGAGCAGTTCTTC. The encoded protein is CASSIGAGGGYEQFF.

Written as DNA, the CDR3 is TGTGCCAGCACCGATGGACTAGCGGGAGGAAGTACCGATGAGCAGTTCTTC. Translating gives CASTDGLAGGSTDEQFF. The V call is TRBV2, the J call TRBJ2-1; 14 bases align to TRBD2. After removal of 7 bases from V and 8 bases from J, the junction contained 13 bases not matched to a gene. This CDR3 has 17 residues. CDR1 and CDR2 (germline): SNHLY, FYNNEI.